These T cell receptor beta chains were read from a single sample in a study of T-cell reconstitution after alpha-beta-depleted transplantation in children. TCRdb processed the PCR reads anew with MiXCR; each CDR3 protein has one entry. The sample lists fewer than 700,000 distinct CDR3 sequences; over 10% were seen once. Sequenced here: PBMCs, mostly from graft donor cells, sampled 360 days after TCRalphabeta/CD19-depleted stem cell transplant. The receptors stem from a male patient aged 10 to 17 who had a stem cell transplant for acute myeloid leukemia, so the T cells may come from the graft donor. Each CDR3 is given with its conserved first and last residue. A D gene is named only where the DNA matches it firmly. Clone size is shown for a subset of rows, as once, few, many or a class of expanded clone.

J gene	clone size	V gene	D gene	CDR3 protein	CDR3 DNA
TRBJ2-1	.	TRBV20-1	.	CSARDPARARGDEQFF	TGCAGTGCTAGAGATCCCGCTAGAGCTCGAGGGGATGAGCAGTTCTTC
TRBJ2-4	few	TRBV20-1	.	CSARGTAPWNIQYF	TGCAGTGCTAGAGGGACAGCACCCTGGAACATTCAGTACTTC
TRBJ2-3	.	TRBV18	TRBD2	CASSPRGRAAGDTQYF	TGTGCCAGCTCACCACGCGGGAGGGCCGCCGGAGATACGCAGTATTTT
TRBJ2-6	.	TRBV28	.	CAGGGLRSGANVLTF	TGTGCCGGAGGGGGACTCCGCTCTGGGGCCAACGTCCTGACTTTC
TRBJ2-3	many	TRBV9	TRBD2	CASSAKLAGGYSDTQYF	TGTGCCAGCAGCGCCAAACTAGCGGGAGGATATTCAGATACGCAGTATTTT
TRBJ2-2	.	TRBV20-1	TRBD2	CSARGGLVLPGELFF	TGCAGTGCTAGAGGGGGACTAGTCCTCCCCGGGGAGCTGTTTTTT
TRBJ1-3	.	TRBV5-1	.	CASSLGGRGNTIYF	TGCGCCAGCAGCTTGGGGGGCCGAGGAAACACCATATATTTT
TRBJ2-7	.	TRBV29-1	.	CSVAIGGTYEQYF	TGCAGCGTAGCAATAGGGGGGACCTACGAGCAGTACTTC
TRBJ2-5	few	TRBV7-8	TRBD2	CASSRTSGRAPQTQYF	TGTGCCAGCAGCCGGACTAGCGGGAGGGCCCCTCAGACCCAGTACTTC
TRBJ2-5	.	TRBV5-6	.	CASSQDQRETQYF	TGTGCCAGCAGCCAGGACCAGAGGGAGACCCAGTACTTC
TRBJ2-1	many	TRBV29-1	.	CSVNEQFF	TGCAGCGTAAATGAGCAGTTCTTC
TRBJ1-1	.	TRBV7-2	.	CASSLVSGIGWTEAFF	TGTGCCAGCAGCTTAGTGTCAGGGATTGGTTGGACTGAAGCTTTCTTT
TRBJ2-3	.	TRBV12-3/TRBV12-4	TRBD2	CASSLGASGRNGLGTDTQYF	TGTGCCAGCAGTTTAGGGGCTAGCGGGAGGAACGGTCTTGGGACAGATACGCAGTATTTT
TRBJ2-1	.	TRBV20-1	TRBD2	CSARVPAGGYNEQFF	TGCAGTGCTAGAGTCCCAGCGGGAGGTTACAATGAGCAGTTCTTC
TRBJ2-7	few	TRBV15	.	CATRSQGGHEQYF	TGTGCCACTAGGTCCCAGGGGGGCCACGAGCAGTACTTC
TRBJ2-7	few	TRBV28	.	CASSLLSDSYEQYF	TGTGCCAGCAGTTTACTTAGCGACTCCTACGAGCAGTACTTC
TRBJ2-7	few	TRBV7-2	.	CASSVTGTQRSYEQYF	TGTGCCAGCAGCGTCACCGGGACCCAACGGTCCTACGAGCAGTACTTC
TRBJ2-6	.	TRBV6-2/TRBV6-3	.	CASSYPSGANVLTF	TGTGCCAGCAGTTACCCCTCTGGGGCCAACGTCCTGACTTTC
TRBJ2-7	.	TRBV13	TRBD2	CASSLWLAGTGEQYF	TGTGCCAGCAGCTTGTGGCTAGCGGGGACCGGCGAGCAGTACTTC
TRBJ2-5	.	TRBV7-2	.	CASSKMTLETQYF	TGTGCCAGCAGCAAGATGACGTTAGAGACCCAGTACTTC
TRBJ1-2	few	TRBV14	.	CASSQVGRGGYTF	TGTGCCAGCAGCCAAGTGGGAAGGGGTGGCTACACCTTC
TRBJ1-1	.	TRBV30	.	CAWSVLSVRTEAFF	TGTGCCTGGAGTGTACTCTCTGTTAGGACTGAAGCTTTCTTT
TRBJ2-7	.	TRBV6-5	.	CASSYSGSLPAYEQYF	TGTGCCAGCAGTTACTCGGGGAGCTTGCCGGCCTACGAGCAGTACTTC